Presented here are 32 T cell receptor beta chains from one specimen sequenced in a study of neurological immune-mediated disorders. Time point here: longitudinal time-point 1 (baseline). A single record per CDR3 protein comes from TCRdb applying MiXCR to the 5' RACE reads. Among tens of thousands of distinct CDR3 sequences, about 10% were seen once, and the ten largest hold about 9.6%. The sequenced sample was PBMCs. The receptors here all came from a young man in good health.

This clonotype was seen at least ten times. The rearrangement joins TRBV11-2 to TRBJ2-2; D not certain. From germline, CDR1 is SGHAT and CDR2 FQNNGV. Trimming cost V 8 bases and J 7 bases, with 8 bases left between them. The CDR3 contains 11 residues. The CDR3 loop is CASLLVGELFF. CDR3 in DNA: TGTGCCAGCCTGTTAGTCGGGGAGCTGTTTTTT.

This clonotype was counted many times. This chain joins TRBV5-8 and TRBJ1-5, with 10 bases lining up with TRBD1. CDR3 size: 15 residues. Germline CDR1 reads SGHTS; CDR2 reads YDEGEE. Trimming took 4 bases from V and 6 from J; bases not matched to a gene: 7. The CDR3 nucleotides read TGTGCCAGCAGCCCCCGGGACAGGGGTAGTCAGCCCCAGCATTTT. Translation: CASSPRDRGSQPQHF.

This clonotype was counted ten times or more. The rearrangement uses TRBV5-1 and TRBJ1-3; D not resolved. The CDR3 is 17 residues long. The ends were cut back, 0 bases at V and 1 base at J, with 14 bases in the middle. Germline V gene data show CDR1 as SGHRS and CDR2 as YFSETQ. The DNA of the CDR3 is TGCGCCAGCAGCTTGGAGTCGGTCCCGGAATCTGGAAACACCATATATTTT. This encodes CASSLESVPESGNTIYF.

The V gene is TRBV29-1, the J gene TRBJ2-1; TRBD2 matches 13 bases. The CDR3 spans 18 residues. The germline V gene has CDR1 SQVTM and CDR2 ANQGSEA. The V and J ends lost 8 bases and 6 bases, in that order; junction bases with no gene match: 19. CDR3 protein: CSTTRTSGSGSSLNEQFF. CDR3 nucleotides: TGCAGCACGACTCGGACTAGCGGGAGTGGGTCCAGCCTCAATGAGCAGTTCTTC.

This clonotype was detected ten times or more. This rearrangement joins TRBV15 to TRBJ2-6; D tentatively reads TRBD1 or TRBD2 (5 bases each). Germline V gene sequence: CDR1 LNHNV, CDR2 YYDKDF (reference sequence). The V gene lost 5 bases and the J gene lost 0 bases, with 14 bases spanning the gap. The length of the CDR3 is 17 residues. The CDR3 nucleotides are TGTGCCACCAGCGGGCAGGGACGGCACTCTGGGGCCAACGTCCTGACTTTC. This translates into CATSGQGRHSGANVLTF.

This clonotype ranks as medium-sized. CDR3 DNA sequence: TGCAGTGCTAGAGATAGGACGCCGGGGACAATCGCGACTAATGAAAAACTGTTTTTT. Translation gives CSARDRTPGTIATNEKLFF. The V call is TRBV20-1, the J call TRBJ1-4; TRBD1 is a possible D gene (6 bases). Between the trimmed V and J ends, which lost 0 bases and 2 bases, there was a span of 22 bases. The CDR3 sequence is 19 residues long. CDR1 is DFQATT and CDR2 is SNEGSKA in the germline V gene (reference sequence).

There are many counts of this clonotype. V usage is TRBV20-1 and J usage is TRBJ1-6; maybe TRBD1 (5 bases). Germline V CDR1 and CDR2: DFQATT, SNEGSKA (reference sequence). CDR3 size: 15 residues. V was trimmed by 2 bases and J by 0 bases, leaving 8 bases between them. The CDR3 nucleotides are TGCAGTGCTAGATGGGGGAGCTCCTATAATTCACCCCTCCACTTT. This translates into CSARWGSSYNSPLHF.

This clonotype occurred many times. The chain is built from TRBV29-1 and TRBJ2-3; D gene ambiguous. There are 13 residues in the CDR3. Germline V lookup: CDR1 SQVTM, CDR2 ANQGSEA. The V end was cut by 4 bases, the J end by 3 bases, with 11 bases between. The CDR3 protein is CSVGGITTDTQYF. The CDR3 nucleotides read TGCAGCGTTGGTGGAATCACTACAGATACGCAGTATTTT.

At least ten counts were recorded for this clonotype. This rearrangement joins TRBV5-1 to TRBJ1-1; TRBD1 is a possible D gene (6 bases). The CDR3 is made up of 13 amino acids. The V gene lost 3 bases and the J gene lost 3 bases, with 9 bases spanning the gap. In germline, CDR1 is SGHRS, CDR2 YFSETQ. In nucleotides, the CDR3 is TGCGCCAGCAGCTGGACAGAATACACTGAAGCTTTCTTT. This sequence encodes CASSWTEYTEAFF.

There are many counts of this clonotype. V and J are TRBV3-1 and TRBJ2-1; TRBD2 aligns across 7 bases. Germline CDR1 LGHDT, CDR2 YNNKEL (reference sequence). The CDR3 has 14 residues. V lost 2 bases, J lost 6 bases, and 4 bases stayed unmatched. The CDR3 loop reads CASSQTSARNEQFF. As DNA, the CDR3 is TGTGCCAGCAGCCAAACTAGCGCGCGCAATGAGCAGTTCTTC.

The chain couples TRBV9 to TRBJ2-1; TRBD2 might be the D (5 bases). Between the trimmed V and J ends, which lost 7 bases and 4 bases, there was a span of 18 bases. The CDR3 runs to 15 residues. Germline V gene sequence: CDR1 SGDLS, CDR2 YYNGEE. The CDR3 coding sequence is TGTGCCAGCGGCGCCTCGCCGGGAAAATACAATGAGCAGTTCTTC. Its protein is CASGASPGKYNEQFF.

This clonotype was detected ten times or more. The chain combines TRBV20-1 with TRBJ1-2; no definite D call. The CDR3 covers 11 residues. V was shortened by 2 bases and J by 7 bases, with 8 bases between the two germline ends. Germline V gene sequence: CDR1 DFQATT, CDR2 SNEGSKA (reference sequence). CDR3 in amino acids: CSARLGSGYTF. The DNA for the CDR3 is TGCAGTGCTAGATTGGGTAGTGGCTACACCTTC.

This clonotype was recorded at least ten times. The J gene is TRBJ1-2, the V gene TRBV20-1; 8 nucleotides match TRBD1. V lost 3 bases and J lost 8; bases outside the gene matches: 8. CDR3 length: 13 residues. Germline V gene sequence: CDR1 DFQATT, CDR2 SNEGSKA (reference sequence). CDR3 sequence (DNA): TGCAGTGCTAGCCCCGGACAGGGAGGGGGCTACACCTTC. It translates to CSASPGQGGGYTF.

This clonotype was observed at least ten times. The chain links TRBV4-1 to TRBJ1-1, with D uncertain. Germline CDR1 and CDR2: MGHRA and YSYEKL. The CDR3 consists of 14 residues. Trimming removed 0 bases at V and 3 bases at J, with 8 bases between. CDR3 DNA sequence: TGCGCCAGCAGCCAAGATAGAGGGTACACTGAAGCTTTCTTT. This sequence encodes CASSQDRGYTEAFF.

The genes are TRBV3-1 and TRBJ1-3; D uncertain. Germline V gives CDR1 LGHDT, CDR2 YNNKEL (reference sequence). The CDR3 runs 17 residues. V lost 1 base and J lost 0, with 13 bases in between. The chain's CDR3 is CASSQAGWQLSGNTIYF. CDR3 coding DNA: TGTGCCAGCAGCCAAGCGGGGTGGCAGCTCTCTGGAAACACCATATATTTT. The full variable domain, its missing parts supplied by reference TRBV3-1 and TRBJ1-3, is DTAVSQTPKYLVTQMGNDKSIKCEQNLGHDTMYWYKQDSKKFLKIMFSYNNKELIINETVPNRFSPKSPDKAHLNLHINSLELGDSAVYFCASSQAGWQLSGNTIYFGEGSWLTVV.

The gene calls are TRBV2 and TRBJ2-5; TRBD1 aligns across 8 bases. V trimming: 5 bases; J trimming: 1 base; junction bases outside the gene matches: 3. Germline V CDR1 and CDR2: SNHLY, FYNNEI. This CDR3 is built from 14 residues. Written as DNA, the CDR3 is TGTGCCAGCAGTCCCACAGGGGGCCAAGAGACCCAGTACTTC. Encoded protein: CASSPTGGQETQYF.

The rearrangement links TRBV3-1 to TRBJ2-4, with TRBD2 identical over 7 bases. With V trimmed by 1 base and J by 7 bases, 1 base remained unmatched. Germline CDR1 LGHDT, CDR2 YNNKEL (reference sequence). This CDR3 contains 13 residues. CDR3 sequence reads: CASSQGTRNIQYF. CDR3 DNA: TGTGCCAGCAGCCAAGGGACTAGGAACATTCAGTACTTC.

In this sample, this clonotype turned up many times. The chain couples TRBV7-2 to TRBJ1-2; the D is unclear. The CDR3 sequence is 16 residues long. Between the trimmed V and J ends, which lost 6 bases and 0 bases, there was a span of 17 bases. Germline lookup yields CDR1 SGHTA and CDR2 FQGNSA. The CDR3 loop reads CASRSGWRLANYGYTF. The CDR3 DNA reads TGTGCCAGCAGGTCGGGGTGGCGCCTTGCTAACTATGGCTACACCTTC.

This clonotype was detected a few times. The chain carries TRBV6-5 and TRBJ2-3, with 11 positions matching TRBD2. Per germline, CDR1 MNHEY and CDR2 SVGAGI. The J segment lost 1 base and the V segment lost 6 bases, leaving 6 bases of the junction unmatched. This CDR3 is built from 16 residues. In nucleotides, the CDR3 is TGTGCCAGCAGATCCTTACTAGCGGGAGGCACAGATACGCAGTATTTT. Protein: CASRSLLAGGTDTQYF.

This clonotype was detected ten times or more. CDR3 bases: TGTGCCAGCAGCTTAGGAACGGGGGGCGCGGGATCAGAGACCCAGTACTTC. Its protein is CASSLGTGGAGSETQYF. The chain is built from TRBV7-2 and TRBJ2-5, with a possible D match to TRBD2 (7 bases). Deletions cut 1 base from V and 4 bases from J, with 19 bases between. Germline V gives CDR1 SGHTA, CDR2 FQGNSA. The CDR3 is made up of 17 amino acids. Using reference TRBV7-2 and TRBJ2-5 for the parts outside the CDR3, the full variable domain is GAGVSQSPSNKVTEKGKDVELRCDPISGHTALYWYRQSLGQGLEFLIYFQGNSAPDKSGLPSDRFSAERTGGSVSTLTIQRTQQEDSAVYLCASSLGTGGAGSETQYFGPGTRLLVL.

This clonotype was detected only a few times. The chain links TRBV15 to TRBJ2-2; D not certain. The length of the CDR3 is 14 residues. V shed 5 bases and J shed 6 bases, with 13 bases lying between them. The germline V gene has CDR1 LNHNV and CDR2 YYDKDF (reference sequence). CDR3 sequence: CATSAVVIPGELFF. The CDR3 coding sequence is TGTGCCACCAGCGCCGTAGTAATACCCGGGGAGCTGTTTTTT.

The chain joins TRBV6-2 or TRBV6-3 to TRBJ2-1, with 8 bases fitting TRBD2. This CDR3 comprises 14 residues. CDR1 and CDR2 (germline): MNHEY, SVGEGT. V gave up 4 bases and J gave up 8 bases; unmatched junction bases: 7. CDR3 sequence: CASSSNGLAHEQFF. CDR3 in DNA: TGTGCCAGCAGTTCAAACGGACTAGCCCATGAGCAGTTCTTC.

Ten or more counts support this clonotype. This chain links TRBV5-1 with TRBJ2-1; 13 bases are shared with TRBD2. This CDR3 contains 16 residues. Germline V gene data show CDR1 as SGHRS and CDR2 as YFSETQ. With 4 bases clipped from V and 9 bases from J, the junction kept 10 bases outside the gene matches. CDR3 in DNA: TGCGCCAGCAGCGCGGGACTAGCGGGAACCTCCCCTGAGCAGTTCTTC. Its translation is CASSAGLAGTSPEQFF.

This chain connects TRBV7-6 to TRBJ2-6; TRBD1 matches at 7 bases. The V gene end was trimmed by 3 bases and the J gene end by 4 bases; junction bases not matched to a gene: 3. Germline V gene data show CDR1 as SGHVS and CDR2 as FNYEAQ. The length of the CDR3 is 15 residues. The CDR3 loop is CASSFGTAGANVLTF. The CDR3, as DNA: TGTGCCAGCAGCTTCGGGACAGCCGGGGCCAACGTCCTGACTTTC.

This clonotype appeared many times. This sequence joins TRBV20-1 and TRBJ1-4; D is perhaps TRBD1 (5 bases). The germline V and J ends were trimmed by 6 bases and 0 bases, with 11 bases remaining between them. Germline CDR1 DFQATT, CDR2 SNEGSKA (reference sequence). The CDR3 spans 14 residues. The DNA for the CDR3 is TGCAGTGCCCCTGTGGGGGCAACTAATGAAAAACTGTTTTTT. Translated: CSAPVGATNEKLFF.

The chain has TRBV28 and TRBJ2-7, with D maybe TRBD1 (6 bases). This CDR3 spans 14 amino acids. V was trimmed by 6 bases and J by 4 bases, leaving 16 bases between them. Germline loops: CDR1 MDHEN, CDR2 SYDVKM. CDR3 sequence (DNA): TGTGCCAGCAGCCGCCTTCTAGGGGGATACGAGCAGTACTTC. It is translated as CASSRLLGGYEQYF. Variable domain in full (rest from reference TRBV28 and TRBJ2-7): DVKVTQSSRYLVKRTGEKVFLECVQDMDHENMFWYRQDPGLGLRLIYFSYDVKMKEKGDIPEGYSVSREKKERFSLILESASTNQTSMYLCASSRLLGGYEQYFGPGTRLTVT.

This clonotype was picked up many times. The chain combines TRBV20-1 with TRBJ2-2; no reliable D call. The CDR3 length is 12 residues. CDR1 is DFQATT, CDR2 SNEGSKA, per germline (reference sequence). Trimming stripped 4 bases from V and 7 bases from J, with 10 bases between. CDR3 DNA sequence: TGCAGTGCTACGAGCCCAGTCGGGGAGCTGTTTTTT. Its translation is CSATSPVGELFF.

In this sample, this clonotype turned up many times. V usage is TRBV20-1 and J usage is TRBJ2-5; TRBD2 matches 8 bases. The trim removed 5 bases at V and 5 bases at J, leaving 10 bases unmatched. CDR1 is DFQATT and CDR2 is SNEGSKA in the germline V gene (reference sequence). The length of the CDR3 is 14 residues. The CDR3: CSAPPGGRPETQYF. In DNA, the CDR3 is TGCAGTGCTCCTCCGGGGGGGCGCCCCGAGACCCAGTACTTC.

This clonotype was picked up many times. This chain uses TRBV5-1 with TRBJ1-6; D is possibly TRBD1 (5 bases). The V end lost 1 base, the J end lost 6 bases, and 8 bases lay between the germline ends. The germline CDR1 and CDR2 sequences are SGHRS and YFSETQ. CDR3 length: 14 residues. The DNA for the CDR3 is TGCGCCAGCAGCTTGAACCAGGGTAATTCACCCCTCCACTTT. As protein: CASSLNQGNSPLHF.

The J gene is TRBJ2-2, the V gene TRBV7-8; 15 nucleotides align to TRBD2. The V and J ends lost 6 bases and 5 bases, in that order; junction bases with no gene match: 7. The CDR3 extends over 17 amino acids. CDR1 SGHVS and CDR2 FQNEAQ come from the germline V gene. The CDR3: CASSFSGLAGGTGELFF. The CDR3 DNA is TGTGCCAGCAGTTTCTCCGGACTAGCGGGAGGGACCGGGGAGCTGTTTTTT. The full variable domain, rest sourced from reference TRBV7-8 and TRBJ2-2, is GAGVSQSPRYKVAKRGQDVALRCDPISGHVSLFWYQQALGQGPEFLTYFQNEAQLDKSGLPSDRFFAERPEGSVSTLKIQRTQQEDSAVYLCASSFSGLAGGTGELFFGEGSRLTVL.

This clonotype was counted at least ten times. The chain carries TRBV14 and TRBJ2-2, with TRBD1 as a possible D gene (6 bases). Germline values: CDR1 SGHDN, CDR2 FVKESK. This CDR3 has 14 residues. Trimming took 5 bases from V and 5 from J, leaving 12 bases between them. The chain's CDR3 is CASSIIRGTGELFF. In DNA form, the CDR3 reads TGTGCCAGCAGCATAATCAGGGGAACCGGGGAGCTGTTTTTT.

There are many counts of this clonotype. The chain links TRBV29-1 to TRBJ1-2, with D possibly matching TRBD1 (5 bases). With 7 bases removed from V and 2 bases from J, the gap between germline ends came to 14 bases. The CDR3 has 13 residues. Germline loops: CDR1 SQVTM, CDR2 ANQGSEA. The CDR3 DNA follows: TGCAGCGCCCTGGACACTGAAAACTATGGCTACACCTTC. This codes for CSALDTENYGYTF.